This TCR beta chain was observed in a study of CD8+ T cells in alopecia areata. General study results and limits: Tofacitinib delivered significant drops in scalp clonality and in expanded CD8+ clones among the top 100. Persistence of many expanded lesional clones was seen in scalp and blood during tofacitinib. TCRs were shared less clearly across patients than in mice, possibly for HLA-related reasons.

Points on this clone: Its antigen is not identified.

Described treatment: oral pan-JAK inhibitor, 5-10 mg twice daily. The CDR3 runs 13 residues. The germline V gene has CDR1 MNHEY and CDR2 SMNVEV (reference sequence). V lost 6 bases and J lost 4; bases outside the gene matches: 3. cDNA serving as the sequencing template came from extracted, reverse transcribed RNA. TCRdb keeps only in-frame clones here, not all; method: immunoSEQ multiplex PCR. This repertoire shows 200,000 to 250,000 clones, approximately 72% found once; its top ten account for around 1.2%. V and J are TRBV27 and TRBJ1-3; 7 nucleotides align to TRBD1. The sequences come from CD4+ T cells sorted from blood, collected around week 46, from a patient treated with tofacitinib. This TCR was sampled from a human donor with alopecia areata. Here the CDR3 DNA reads TGTGCCAGCAGATCGGGACAGGGAAACACCATATATTTT. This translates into CASRSGQGNTIYF.